The 21 T cell receptor beta chains given below trace back to one sample, sequenced in a study of PD-L1 blockade in urothelial cancer. Time point indicated: pretreatment peripheral blood. Profiling relied on immunoSEQ multiplex PCR, and the TCRdb table lists in-frame clones only, not all of them. The repertoire holds around 100,000 clones, roughly 87% seen once, with about 2% in the top ten. The specimen was PBMCs, collected around atezolizumab (anti-PD-L1) treatment. These receptors originate from a man aged 55 to 69 with urothelial cancer.

In its sample, this clone was seen a few times. The gene calls are TRBV28 and TRBJ1-3, with D unclear. This CDR3 has 16 residues. The germline CDR1 and CDR2 sequences are MDHEN and SYDVKM. The V gene lost 2 bases and the J gene lost 0 bases, with 11 bases spanning the gap. The CDR3 region is CASSLSVQNSGNTIYF. The CDR3 DNA reads TGTGCCAGCAGTTTAAGTGTTCAGAACTCTGGAAACACCATATATTTT.

In this sample, this clone turned up a few times. The rearrangement links TRBV7-2 to TRBJ2-3, with 8 bases fitting TRBD2. V lost 4 bases and J lost 2; bases outside the gene matches: 8. CDR3 size: 16 residues. The germline V gene encodes CDR1 SGHTA and CDR2 FQGNSA. The CDR3 nucleotides are TGTGCCAGCAGCTCGGCAGGTAGCGGGAACACAGATACGCAGTATTTT. This sequence encodes CASSSAGSGNTDTQYF. Together with reference TRBV7-2 and TRBJ2-3, the CDR3 gives the full variable domain: GAGVSQSPSNKVTEKGKDVELRCDPISGHTALYWYRQSLGQGLEFLIYFQGNSAPDKSGLPSDRFSAERTGGSVSTLTIQRTQQEDSAVYLCASSSAGSGNTDTQYFGPGTRLTVL.

CDR3 DNA: TGTGCCAGCAGCTTAGCGAATACAGCCCGGGGGGAGCTGTTTTTT. Amino acids: CASSLANTARGELFF. This chain connects TRBV7-2 to TRBJ2-2; the D is unclear. CDR1 and CDR2 (germline): SGHTA, FQGNSA. The V gene lost 0 bases and the J gene lost 8 bases, with 13 bases spanning the gap. This CDR3 has 15 amino acids.

The chain recombines TRBV29-1 with TRBJ2-2, with 7 bases matching TRBD1. Germline loops: CDR1 SQVTM, CDR2 ANQGSEA. V dropped 6 bases and J dropped 5; count of bases not matched to a gene: 12. This CDR3 contains 15 residues. CDR3 sequence: CSVRGGQGVTGELFF. The CDR3 nucleotides are TGCAGCGTGCGAGGCGGCCAGGGGGTGACCGGGGAGCTGTTTTTT.

The genes are TRBV7-2 and TRBJ1-1, with TRBD1 identical over 7 bases. This CDR3 contains 13 residues. V lost 10 bases and J lost 3; bases outside the gene matches: 8. Germline V lookup: CDR1 SGHTA, CDR2 FQGNSA. The CDR3 nucleotides read TGTGCCACCCGATGGCAGGGGGACACTGAAGCTTTCTTT. Its translation is CATRWQGDTEAFF.

The rearrangement uses TRBV29-1 and TRBJ1-4, with D perhaps TRBD1 (5 bases). Trimming stripped 4 bases from V and 7 bases from J, with 19 bases between. The V gene's germline CDR1 is SQVTM and CDR2 ANQGSEA. The CDR3 is 15 amino acids. The CDR3 here is CSVGGGGGDIEKLFF. In DNA, the CDR3 is TGCAGCGTTGGAGGTGGGGGGGGTGACATTGAAAAACTGTTTTTT.

This chain joins TRBV5-1 and TRBJ2-1; 9 bases align to TRBD2. The V segment lost 7 bases and the J segment 4 bases; nucleotides outside the gene matches: 15. CDR3 length: 17 amino acids. CDR1 SGHRS and CDR2 YFSETQ come from the germline V gene. CDR3: CASQIGISGGPYNEQFF. The CDR3, as DNA: TGCGCCAGCCAAATTGGGATTAGCGGGGGTCCTTACAATGAGCAGTTCTTC.

The chain is built from TRBV28 and TRBJ2-4, with 8 bases matching TRBD1. Per germline, CDR1 MDHEN and CDR2 SYDVKM. The trim removed 6 bases at V and 3 bases at J, leaving 4 bases unmatched. The CDR3 loop spans 14 amino acids. CDR3 amino acids: CASRPGQVKNIQYF. In DNA, the CDR3 is TGTGCCAGCAGACCGGGACAGGTCAAAAACATTCAGTACTTC.

To note about this clone: The same CDR3 also results from other DNA sequences found in this sample. The rearrangement uses TRBV28 and TRBJ2-7, with D unclear. V dropped 3 bases and J dropped 1 base, with 4 bases sitting between them. The CDR3 is made up of 12 amino acids. The germline V gene encodes CDR1 MDHEN and CDR2 SYDVKM. The CDR3 sequence is CASSLSSYEQYF. CDR3 bases: TGTGCCAGCAGTTTGTCTTCCTACGAGCAGTACTTC.

The genes are TRBV5-4 and TRBJ2-7; 8 bases are shared with TRBD1. The V segment lost 4 bases and the J segment 6 bases; nucleotides outside the gene matches: 3. The CDR3 is 12 residues long. Germline V gene data show CDR1 as SGHNT and CDR2 as YYREEE (reference sequence). The CDR3 loop reads CASSPTGAEQYF. CDR3 nucleotide sequence: TGTGCCAGCAGCCCGACAGGGGCCGAGCAGTACTTC.

The V and J genes are TRBV10-1 and TRBJ2-7, with D possibly TRBD2 on 6 matching bases. The length of the CDR3 is 16 residues. CDR1 and CDR2 from the germline V gene are WNHNN and SYGVQD (reference sequence). The V gene lost 0 bases and the J gene lost 1 base, with 13 bases spanning the gap. The DNA for the CDR3 is TGCGCCAGCAGTGAGTCGTCGGAGGGCCTATCCTACGAGCAGTACTTC. It encodes CASSESSEGLSYEQYF.

The chain has TRBV18 and TRBJ2-7, with 9 bases fitting TRBD1. CDR1 is KGHSH, CDR2 LQKENI, per germline. This CDR3 region has 16 residues. V was pared by 3 bases and J by 6 bases, with 12 bases of the junction left unmatched. The CDR3 region has the DNA TGTGCCAGCTCACCTAGCTGGACAGGGGTCGGTCCCGAGCAGTACTTC. It specifies CASSPSWTGVGPEQYF.

The chain combines TRBV7-8 with TRBJ2-1; no firm D call. The germline CDR1 and CDR2 sequences are SGHVS and FQNEAQ. CDR3 length: 15 residues. Trimming took off 2 bases at V and 7 bases at J, with 15 bases between the two ends. The CDR3: CASSLSRSSWNEQFF. The CDR3 DNA is TGTGCCAGCAGCTTAAGTCGGAGTAGTTGGAATGAGCAGTTCTTC.

The rearrangement uses TRBV5-4 and TRBJ2-7; TRBD2 might be the D (5 bases). The V end lost 5 bases, the J end lost 7 bases, and 22 bases lay between the germline ends. The CDR3 has 15 amino acids. The germline V gene encodes CDR1 SGHNT and CDR2 YYREEE (reference sequence). In DNA, the CDR3 is TGTGCCAGCAGGTCCACCCTCGGGGAGCCCACGGAGCAGTACTTC. Protein product: CASRSTLGEPTEQYF.

The chain recombines TRBV4-3 with TRBJ2-1, with D tentatively TRBD1 (7 bases). The V end lost 0 bases, the J end lost 8 bases, and 20 bases lay between the germline ends. Per germline, CDR1 LGHNA and CDR2 YSLEER. The CDR3 is 17 amino acids. The DNA for the CDR3 is TGCGCCAGCAGCCAAGATCCTAACAGGGCAGGGGGGCATGAGCAGTTCTTC. Protein product: CASSQDPNRAGGHEQFF.

The rearrangement links TRBV5-6 to TRBJ2-3, with 10 bases matching TRBD2. The germline V gene has CDR1 SGHDT and CDR2 YYEEEE. This CDR3 is built from 16 residues. Trimming removed 3 bases from V and 2 bases from J; junction bases left unmatched: 6. The CDR3 sequence is CASSSERGGFTDTQYF. The CDR3 coding sequence is TGTGCCAGCAGCTCGGAGCGGGGGGGATTCACAGATACGCAGTATTTT.

The gene calls are TRBV28 and TRBJ2-7; D is undetermined. Germline V gene lookup returns CDR1 MDHEN and CDR2 SYDVKM. V was shortened by 3 bases and J by 7 bases, with 7 bases between the two germline ends. The CDR3 runs to 11 residues. The CDR3 DNA follows: TGTGCCAGCAGTTTTTTTGAGGAGCAGTACTTC. It encodes CASSFFEEQYF.

The J gene is TRBJ1-5, the V gene TRBV5-1, with D unresolved. The CDR3 consists of 16 residues. Germline CDR1 reads SGHRS; CDR2 reads YFSETQ. Trimming left V 0 bases short and J 0 bases short, with 10 bases between. The CDR3 region is CASSLEGRDSNQPQHF. In DNA, the CDR3 is TGCGCCAGCAGCTTGGAAGGGCGGGATAGCAATCAGCCCCAGCATTTT.

This clone turned up a few times. The CDR3 loop reads CASSPGQGLNEKLFF. For the CDR3, the DNA is TGTGCCAGCTCACCCGGACAGGGATTGAATGAAAAACTGTTTTTT. The chain combines TRBV18 with TRBJ1-4; 8 positions match TRBD1. V shed 3 bases, J shed 5 bases, and the junction held 5 bases outside the gene matches. This CDR3 contains 15 residues. CDR1 and CDR2 (germline): KGHSH, LQKENI.

CDR3 loop: CASSHRTGVGEQYF. The CDR3, as DNA: TGTGCCAGTAGCCACCGGACAGGGGTGGGCGAGCAGTACTTC. V gene TRBV19 combines with J gene TRBJ2-7; 9 bases align to TRBD1. CDR3 length: 14 amino acids. Germline V gene data show CDR1 as LNHDA and CDR2 as SQIVND (reference sequence). V lost 6 bases to trimming and J lost 6 bases; unmatched junction nucleotides: 9. Drawing the rest from reference TRBV19 and TRBJ2-7, the complete variable domain is DGGITQSPKYLFRKEGQNVTLSCEQNLNHDAMYWYRQDPGQGLRLIYYSQIVNDFQKGDIAEGYSVSREKKESFPLTVTSAQKNPTAFYLCASSHRTGVGEQYFGPGTRLTVT.

This chain joins TRBV12-5 and TRBJ2-1; TRBD2 matches at 9 bases. Unmatched junction bases numbered 10, after V lost 6 bases and J lost 7 bases. The CDR3 loop spans 15 amino acids. The germline gives CDR1 LGHNT, CDR2 FRNRAP. The CDR3 nucleotides are TGTGCTAGTGGCCGGGGTAGCGGGAGTAGGAATGAGCAGTTCTTC. Its protein product is CASGRGSGSRNEQFF.